Below, 32 T cell receptor beta chains from the same sample are listed, as sequenced in a study of T cells after yellow fever vaccination. TCRdb called the 5' RACE reads again in MiXCR, with one record for every CDR3 protein. The repertoire holds over 250,000 distinct CDR3 sequences, with about 4% as singletons. The sample here was PBMCs, taken 5 days after the yellow fever booster vaccination. The source of these receptors is a man aged 18 to 29 who received the YFV17D yellow fever vaccine.

This chain links TRBV7-8 with TRBJ1-2; D possibly corresponds to TRBD1 (5 bases). Trimming shortened V by 6 bases and J by 2 bases, and 13 bases separated the two germline ends. CDR1 and CDR2 (germline): SGHVS, FQNEAQ. This CDR3 is 14 amino acids long. CDR3 in DNA: TGTGCCAGCAGTTCAAGGGAGGGGAACTATGGCTACACCTTC. This sequence encodes CASSSREGNYGYTF.

V is TRBV20-1 and J is TRBJ1-2, with D unresolved. Germline assignment: CDR1 DFQATT and CDR2 SNEGSKA (reference sequence). Trimming took 3 bases from V and 13 from J, leaving 15 bases between them. The CDR3 extends over 11 amino acids. CDR3 in DNA: TGCAGTGCTAGTAGCACGGAGAGGCTCACCTTC. Protein: CSASSTERLTF.

The chain couples TRBV5-1 to TRBJ2-5, with TRBD2 identical over 12 bases. J was trimmed by 1 base and V by 4 bases; bases with no gene match: 8. This CDR3 has 17 amino acids. Germline loops: CDR1 SGHRS, CDR2 YFSETQ. The CDR3 DNA reads as TGCGCCAGCAGCACTGGACTAGCGGGGAGATTCCAAGAGACCCAGTACTTC. Amino acid sequence: CASSTGLAGRFQETQYF.

This clonotype was recorded a few times. The chain carries TRBV4-3 and TRBJ1-6, with a tentative D call TRBD1 (5 bases). V shed 1 base and J shed 0 bases, with 22 bases lying between them. Germline values: CDR1 LGHNA, CDR2 YSLEER. The length of the CDR3 is 21 residues. The CDR3 coding sequence is TGCGCCAGCAGCCAAGCAGAGGGAAGTTGGGACTCCAGCTCCTATAATTCACCCCTCCACTTT. Residues: CASSQAEGSWDSSSYNSPLHF.

The gene calls are TRBV19 and TRBJ2-1; TRBD1 matches 8 bases. Trimming took 5 bases from V and 7 from J; bases not matched to a gene: 4. The CDR3 extends over 13 amino acids. CDR1 is LNHDA and CDR2 is SQIVND in the germline V gene (reference sequence). CDR3 region: CASSPRTGNEQFF. The CDR3 DNA reads as TGTGCCAGTAGTCCGAGGACAGGGAATGAGCAGTTCTTC. The full variable domain, with the rest looked up from reference TRBV19 and TRBJ2-1, is DGGITQSPKYLFRKEGQNVTLSCEQNLNHDAMYWYRQDPGQGLRLIYYSQIVNDFQKGDIAEGYSVSREKKESFPLTVTSAQKNPTAFYLCASSPRTGNEQFFGPGTRLTVL.

The chain uses TRBV5-1 and TRBJ1-1, with D possibly matching TRBD1 (5 bases). CDR3 length: 14 amino acids. Looked up from germline, CDR1 is SGHRS and CDR2 is YFSETQ. The germline V and J ends were trimmed by 4 bases and 5 bases, with 15 bases remaining between them. The CDR3 sequence: CASSPGAVSTEAFF. The DNA for the CDR3 is TGCGCCAGCAGCCCCGGGGCAGTAAGTACTGAAGCTTTCTTT.

V and J are TRBV12-3 or TRBV12-4 and TRBJ1-1, with D perhaps TRBD1 (5 bases). V was shortened by 10 bases and J by 1 base, with 13 bases between the two germline ends. The CDR3 totals 13 residues. This CDR3 is CATKRGGNTEAFF. The CDR3 DNA reads as TGTGCCACCAAGAGGGGCGGGAACACTGAAGCTTTCTTT.

This clonotype was recorded a few times. The CDR3, as DNA: TGCGCCAGCAGCTTGGTGGGGGCTGCTGAAGCTTTCTTT. The encoded protein is CASSLVGAAEAFF. This chain joins TRBV5-1 and TRBJ1-1, with TRBD1 as a possible D gene (6 bases). V dropped 0 bases and J dropped 6 bases, with 9 bases sitting between them. Germline CDR1 is SGHRS and CDR2 is YFSETQ. The CDR3 is 13 residues long.

The table lists this clonotype with a few counts. This chain connects TRBV5-5 to TRBJ2-1, with 10 bases aligning to TRBD1. Germline V CDR1 and CDR2: SGHKS, YYEKEE (reference sequence). The V segment lost 2 bases and the J segment 6 bases; nucleotides outside the gene matches: 5. The CDR3 is made up of 15 amino acids. This CDR3 is CASSLSGTGVNEQFF. The CDR3 coding sequence is TGTGCCAGCAGCTTAAGCGGGACAGGGGTCAATGAGCAGTTCTTC.

This clonotype was counted ten times or more. The gene calls are TRBV7-2 and TRBJ1-4, with a tentative D call TRBD1 (6 bases). Trimming pared 1 base from V and 10 bases from J, leaving 19 bases between. The length of the CDR3 is 16 residues. CDR1 and CDR2 (germline): SGHTA, FQGNSA. The CDR3 bases are TGTGCCAGCAGCTTAGGGCCGGGGGCTGGGCAAGGAAAACTGTTTTTT. This encodes CASSLGPGAGQGKLFF. The full variable domain, with the rest looked up from reference TRBV7-2 and TRBJ1-4, is GAGVSQSPSNKVTEKGKDVELRCDPISGHTALYWYRQSLGQGLEFLIYFQGNSAPDKSGLPSDRFSAERTGGSVSTLTIQRTQQEDSAVYLCASSLGPGAGQGKLFFGSGTQLSVL.

This clonotype has just a few counts. This rearrangement joins TRBV18 to TRBJ2-1; 8 bases agree with TRBD1. Losses at the gene ends were 0 bases for V and 9 bases for J; bases not matched to a gene: 4. There are 14 residues in the CDR3. The germline gives CDR1 KGHSH, CDR2 LQKENI. CDR3 in amino acids: CASSPPGQVFEQFF. CDR3 in DNA: TGTGCCAGCTCACCACCGGGACAGGTTTTTGAGCAGTTCTTC.

This clonotype was seen more than once but under ten times. The J gene is TRBJ2-1, the V gene TRBV15; no definite D call. The germline V gene encodes CDR1 LNHNV and CDR2 YYDKDF (reference sequence). V was trimmed by 0 bases and J by 5 bases, leaving 17 bases between them. This CDR3 has 17 residues. Here the CDR3 DNA reads TGTGCCACCAGCAGAGATCGGCGGTCAATATACAACAATGAGCAGTTCTTC. It yields the protein CATSRDRRSIYNNEQFF.

The chain uses TRBV7-9 and TRBJ2-3, with D possibly TRBD1 on 5 matching bases. From germline, CDR1 is SEHNR and CDR2 FQNEAQ (reference sequence). The CDR3 has 16 amino acids. Trimming pared 4 bases from V and 3 bases from J, leaving 17 bases between. In nucleotides, the CDR3 is TGTGCCAGCAGCTCATCGGACATAGACCCAACAGATACGCAGTATTTT. Its protein is CASSSSDIDPTDTQYF.

The rearrangement links TRBV28 to TRBJ2-5; TRBD1 agrees at 9 bases. The V and J ends lost 3 bases and 4 bases, in that order; junction bases with no gene match: 12. The CDR3 sequence is 17 residues long. CDR1 MDHEN and CDR2 SYDVKM come from the germline V gene. The CDR3 DNA reads TGTGCCAGCAGTTTTTGGCGGACAGGGGTAAGAGGAGAGACCCAGTACTTC. This sequence encodes CASSFWRTGVRGETQYF.

The chain uses TRBV6-5 and TRBJ1-2; D gene uncertain. The CDR3 consists of 15 residues. Germline-derived CDR1 and CDR2 are MNHEY and SVGAGI. Trimming stripped 0 bases from V and 2 bases from J, with 10 bases between. The CDR3 region is CASSYSGAGNYGYTF. The CDR3, as DNA: TGTGCCAGCAGTTACTCGGGTGCGGGGAACTATGGCTACACCTTC.

This clonotype has a count of ten or more. The chain employs TRBV7-2 and TRBJ2-7, with D perhaps matching TRBD1 (6 bases). Deletions cut 5 bases from V and 4 bases from J, with 12 bases between. Germline CDR1 reads SGHTA; CDR2 reads FQGNSA. CDR3 size: 13 residues. The DNA of the CDR3 is TGTGCCAGCAGCCGGGACACAGGGTACGAGCAGTACGTC. This gives the protein CASSRDTGYEQYV.

This clonotype showed up many times. V gene TRBV4-3 combines with J gene TRBJ2-3; no firm D call. The germline CDR1 and CDR2 sequences are LGHNA and YSLEER. The CDR3 sequence is 14 residues long. Trimming took 0 bases from V and 4 from J, leaving 8 bases between them. This chain's CDR3 is CASSQDVLADTQYF. The CDR3 coding sequence is TGCGCCAGCAGCCAAGATGTCCTAGCAGATACGCAGTATTTT.

This clonotype was detected many times. The rearrangement joins TRBV7-9 to TRBJ2-5; unclear D gene. This CDR3 is built from 15 residues. Germline values: CDR1 SEHNR, CDR2 FQNEAQ (reference sequence). Trimming cost V 2 bases and J 2 bases, with 12 bases left between them. CDR3 sequence reads: CASSLRQPRQETQYF. The DNA of the CDR3 is TGTGCCAGCAGCTTACGGCAACCGAGACAAGAGACCCAGTACTTC.

This clonotype came up a few times. V is TRBV6-8 and J is TRBJ1-5; D call uncertain. Looked up from germline, CDR1 is MNHGY and CDR2 is SAAAGT. Trimming cost V 6 bases and J 2 bases, with 11 bases left between them. The CDR3 is made up of 14 amino acids. The CDR3, as DNA: TGTGCCAGCAGGGACCTCCGAGGCAATCAGCCCCAGCATTTT. Protein: CASRDLRGNQPQHF.

This clonotype was observed a few times. The J gene is TRBJ2-1, the V gene TRBV4-3; 9 bases fit TRBD2. This CDR3 is 16 amino acids long. From germline, CDR1 is LGHNA and CDR2 YSLEER. With V trimmed by 0 bases and J by 3 bases, 3 bases remained unmatched. In DNA, the CDR3 is TGCGCCAGCAGCCAAGACGGAGCGGGGGGCTACAATGAGCAGTTCTTC. Translation: CASSQDGAGGYNEQFF.

The sample holds many counts of this clonotype. The rearrangement joins TRBV4-3 to TRBJ2-5; no definite D call. The CDR3 is 15 residues long. The ends were cut back, 0 bases at V and 4 bases at J, with 12 bases in the middle. CDR1 LGHNA and CDR2 YSLEER come from the germline V gene. The CDR3 region is CASSQDGRNSETQYF. The CDR3 nucleotides read TGCGCCAGCAGCCAAGACGGACGAAATTCAGAGACCCAGTACTTC.

Only a few counts were recorded for this clonotype. The chain links TRBV20-1 to TRBJ2-7; D call uncertain. Looked up from germline, CDR1 is DFQATT and CDR2 is SNEGSKA (reference sequence). V dropped 0 bases and J dropped 5 bases, with 17 bases sitting between them. This CDR3 has 15 amino acids. As DNA, the CDR3 is TGCAGTGCTAGAGATAAGGGAATTCACCCTAACGAGCAGTACTTC. Its translation is CSARDKGIHPNEQYF.

The V call is TRBV5-6, the J call TRBJ2-4, with 7 bases identical to TRBD1. The CDR3 totals 16 residues. In germline, CDR1 is SGHDT, CDR2 YYEEEE. The J segment lost 1 base and the V segment lost 2 bases, leaving 6 bases of the junction unmatched. Here the CDR3 DNA reads TGTGCCAGCAGCTTCAAAAGGGGGCTCGCCAAAAACATTCAGTACTTC. Protein: CASSFKRGLAKNIQYF.

In its sample, this clonotype was seen many times. At one boundary the junction diverges from the germline segment, which might be a read error. This chain uses TRBV5-1 with TRBJ2-2, with 8 bases that match TRBD1. Germline V lookup: CDR1 SGHRS, CDR2 YFSETQ. The CDR3 runs 16 residues. The CDR3 is CASSLPGGTNNGELFF. In DNA, the CDR3 is TGCGCCAGCAGCTTGCCAGGGGGCACTAACAACGGGGAGCTGTTTTTT.

The CDR3 sequence: CATSGGTAHQETQYF. The CDR3 DNA follows: TGTGCCACCAGCGGAGGGACAGCCCACCAAGAGACCCAGTACTTC. V usage is TRBV15 and J usage is TRBJ2-5; D is perhaps TRBD1 (7 bases). V was pared by 5 bases and J by 0 bases, with 13 bases between. This CDR3 has 15 residues. From germline, CDR1 is LNHNV and CDR2 YYDKDF (reference sequence). The whole variable domain, filled in from reference TRBV15 and TRBJ2-5, reads DAMVIQNPRYQVTQFGKPVTLSCSQTLNHNVMYWYQQKSSQAPKLLFHYYDKDFNNEADTPDNFQSRRPNTSFCFLDIRSPGLGDTAMYLCATSGGTAHQETQYFGPGTRLLVL.

Note on this clonotype: No conserved phenylalanine or tryptophan ends this CDR3, so it is likely a read error. The DNA is left out, because the CDR3 cannot be placed on it with certainty; the CDR3 is given as TCRdb lists it. This rearrangement joins TRBV3-1 to TRBJ2-7. Per the germline V gene, CDR1 is LGHDT and CDR2 is YNNKEL (reference sequence). The CDR3 extends over 9 residues, inclusive of both ends. The CDR3: CASSQDHYI.

The J gene is TRBJ2-3, the V gene TRBV2; D is unresolved. Germline V gene sequence: CDR1 SNHLY, CDR2 FYNNEI. Deletions cut 6 bases from V and 2 bases from J, with 6 bases between. The CDR3 is 12 residues long. The CDR3 nucleotides are TGTGCCAGCAGCGGATTCACAGATACGCAGTATTTT. This encodes CASSGFTDTQYF.

This clonotype was seen a handful of times. The chain employs TRBV30 and TRBJ1-2; D not certain. V was clipped by 8 bases and J by 2 bases, with 18 bases between them. Germline CDR1 reads GTSNPN; CDR2 reads SVGIG (reference sequence). The CDR3 sequence is 14 residues long. CDR3 coding DNA: TGTGCCGGGCGACCCCCGGGGTCCAACTATGGCTACACCTTC. It translates to CAGRPPGSNYGYTF. The entire variable domain, with the rest obtained from reference TRBV30 and TRBJ1-2, is as follows: SQTIHQWPATLVQPVGSPLSLECTVEGTSNPNLYWYRQAAGRGLQLLFYSVGIGQISSEVPQNLSASRPQDRQFILSSKKLLLSDSGFYLCAGRPPGSNYGYTFGSGTRLTVV.

This clonotype was counted ten times or more. V and J are TRBV7-9 and TRBJ1-1, with D tentatively TRBD1 (5 bases). The length of the CDR3 is 13 residues. CDR1 SEHNR and CDR2 FQNEAQ come from the germline V gene (reference sequence). V dropped 3 bases and J dropped 8 bases, with 13 bases sitting between them. CDR3 bases: TGTGCCAGCAGCTTGATTTCTGCAGGGGAAGCTTTCTTT. It codes for CASSLISAGEAFF.

This clonotype was recorded at least ten times. This chain uses TRBV10-2 with TRBJ2-5; 11 positions agree with TRBD2. Trimming cost V 7 bases and J 4 bases; bases outside gene matches: 8. The CDR3 extends over 15 amino acids. Germline V gene sequence: CDR1 WSHSY, CDR2 SAAADI. The CDR3 nucleotides are TGCGCCAGCACCTCTAGCGGGGGGCAGGTAGAGACCCAGTACTTC. Translating gives CASTSSGGQVETQYF.

This clonotype turned up a few times. V usage is TRBV11-2 and J usage is TRBJ2-3, with 9 bases identical to TRBD2. The CDR3 extends over 16 amino acids. The J segment lost 4 bases and the V segment lost 1 base, leaving 6 bases of the junction unmatched. CDR1 is SGHAT, CDR2 FQNNGV, per germline. The CDR3 region has the DNA TGTGCCAGCAGCTTAGGCCAGCGGGGGGTGGCAGATACGCAGTATTTT. Its protein is CASSLGQRGVADTQYF.

This clonotype was detected only a few times. V and J are TRBV6-2 or TRBV6-3 and TRBJ2-5, with D possibly matching TRBD2 (5 bases). Trimming shortened V by 7 bases and J by 4 bases, and 13 bases separated the two germline ends. The CDR3 runs to 13 residues. The germline CDR1 and CDR2 sequences are MNHEY and SVGEGT. CDR3 in DNA: TGTGCCAGCAAAAAAAGCGGATCAGAGACCCAGTACTTC. It translates to CASKKSGSETQYF.